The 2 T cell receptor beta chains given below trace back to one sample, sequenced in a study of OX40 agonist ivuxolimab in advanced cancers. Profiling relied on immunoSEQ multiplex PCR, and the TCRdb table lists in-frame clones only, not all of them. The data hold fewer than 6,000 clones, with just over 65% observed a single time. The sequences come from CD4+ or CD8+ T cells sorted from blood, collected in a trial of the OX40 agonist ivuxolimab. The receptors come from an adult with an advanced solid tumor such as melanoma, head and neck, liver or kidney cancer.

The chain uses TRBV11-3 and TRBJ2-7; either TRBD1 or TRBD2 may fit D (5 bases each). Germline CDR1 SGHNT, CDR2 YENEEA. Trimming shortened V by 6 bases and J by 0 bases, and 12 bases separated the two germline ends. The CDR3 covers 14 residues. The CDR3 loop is CASSQPGSSYEQYF. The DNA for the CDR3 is TGTGCCAGCAGTCAACCAGGGAGCTCCTACGAGCAGTACTTC.

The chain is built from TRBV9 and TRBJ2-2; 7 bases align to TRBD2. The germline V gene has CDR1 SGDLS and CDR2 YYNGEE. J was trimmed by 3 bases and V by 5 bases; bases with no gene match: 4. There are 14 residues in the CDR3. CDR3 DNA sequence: TGTGCCAGCAGTCGTGGGAGGGACACCGGGGAGCTGTTTTTT. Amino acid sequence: CASSRGRDTGELFF.